A single sample is the source of the 25 T cell receptor beta chains below, sequenced in a study of cytomegalovirus exposure and HLA in healthy donors. Libraries were prepared by immunoSEQ multiplex PCR; TCRdb keeps only in-frame clonotypes and omits some of them. The sample has fewer than 200,000 clones, about 85% seen once. Sequences were obtained from PBMCs. Every receptor here comes from a man aged 18 to 29 in good health and CMV-seropositive.

This clone was detected once. This rearrangement joins TRBV11-2 to TRBJ2-3, with D possibly matching TRBD2 (6 bases). The germline gives CDR1 SGHAT, CDR2 FQNNGV. Trimming shortened V by 5 bases and J by 10 bases, and 13 bases separated the two germline ends. The CDR3 is 12 amino acids. The CDR3 protein is CASSPPGGSQYF. The CDR3 DNA sequence: TGTGCCAGCAGCCCCCCCGGGGGATCGCAGTATTTT.

This chain uses TRBV5-1 with TRBJ2-3; the match to TRBD1 covers 8 bases. Losses at the gene ends were 4 bases for V and 1 base for J; bases not matched to a gene: 2. The CDR3 runs to 14 residues. Germline CDR1 reads SGHRS; CDR2 reads YFSETQ. The CDR3: CASSVDRGTDTQYF. The DNA of the CDR3 is TGCGCCAGCAGCGTGGACAGGGGCACAGATACGCAGTATTTT.

The genes are TRBV4-2 and TRBJ2-7; 9 bases agree with TRBD2. Per germline, CDR1 LGHNA and CDR2 YNFKEQ. The CDR3 totals 15 residues. The V segment lost 2 bases and the J segment 4 bases; nucleotides outside the gene matches: 6. The CDR3 coding sequence is TGTGCCAGCAGCCAATCGGCTAGCGGGGCGTACGAGCAGTACTTC. Translating it yields CASSQSASGAYEQYF.

The rearrangement uses TRBV29-1 and TRBJ2-5; 8 nucleotides line up with TRBD2. The V gene end was trimmed by 4 bases and the J gene end by 5 bases; junction bases not matched to a gene: 6. The CDR3 covers 13 residues. In germline, CDR1 is SQVTM, CDR2 ANQGSEA. The CDR3 sequence is CSVVSSGGETQYF. In DNA, the CDR3 is TGCAGCGTTGTGTCGTCGGGGGGGGAGACCCAGTACTTC. Filled out from reference TRBV29-1 and TRBJ2-5, the complete variable domain reads SAVISQKPSRDICQRGTSLTIQCQVDSQVTMMFWYRQQPGQSLTLIATANQGSEATYESGFVIDKFPISRPNLTFSTLTVSNMSPEDSSIYLCSVVSSGGETQYFGPGTRLLVL.

The genes are TRBV5-4 and TRBJ2-1; TRBD2 matches at 8 bases. The J segment lost 0 bases and the V segment lost 4 bases, leaving 12 bases of the junction unmatched. The CDR3 runs to 18 residues. Germline-derived CDR1 and CDR2 are SGHNT and YYREEE (reference sequence). For the CDR3, the DNA is TGTGCCAGCAGCCCAAGATCTCGGGGGACTAGCTCCTACAATGAGCAGTTCTTC. Amino acids: CASSPRSRGTSSYNEQFF. Looking up the rest from reference TRBV5-4 and TRBJ2-1 gives the full variable domain: ETGVTQSPTHLIKTRGQQVTLRCSSQSGHNTVSWYQQALGQGPQFIFQYYREEENGRGNFPPRFSGLQFPNYSSELNVNALELDDSALYLCASSPRSRGTSSYNEQFFGPGTRLTVL.

The V call is TRBV28, the J call TRBJ2-1; 10 nucleotides align to TRBD1. CDR1 and CDR2 (germline): MDHEN, SYDVKM. The V and J ends lost 8 bases and 8 bases, in that order; junction bases with no gene match: 12. The CDR3 is 15 residues long. The CDR3 region has the DNA TGTGCCAGCCCTCCGACAGGGGGCGTCGGCGATGAGCAGTTCTTC. Amino acids: CASPPTGGVGDEQFF.

This clone was found once. The rearrangement joins TRBV7-9 to TRBJ1-3; unclear D gene. Trimming removed 2 bases from V and 0 bases from J, with 14 bases in between. The CDR3 spans 17 residues. The V gene's germline CDR1 is SEHNR and CDR2 FQNEAQ (reference sequence). DNA for the CDR3: TGTGCCAGCAGCTTAACGGGCGGGTACCACTCTGGAAACACCATATATTTT. Translation gives CASSLTGGYHSGNTIYF.

The chain links TRBV6-6 to TRBJ1-2, with TRBD1 identical over 8 bases. Germline V lookup: CDR1 MNHNY, CDR2 SVGAGI (reference sequence). The CDR3 has 16 amino acids. V was clipped by 5 bases and J by 6 bases; unmatched bases: 14. The CDR3 coding sequence is TGTGCCAGCAGTCCTCAGACAGGGGATCCTGGTCATGGCTACACCTTC. Its protein is CASSPQTGDPGHGYTF.

The V gene is TRBV7-3, the J gene TRBJ2-1; TRBD2 matches at 9 bases. V gave up 2 bases and J gave up 8 bases; unmatched junction bases: 7. Germline V gene lookup returns CDR1 SGHTA and CDR2 FQGTGA. This CDR3 has 15 amino acids. CDR3 sequence: CASSLYSGGSDEQFF. The CDR3 region has the DNA TGTGCCAGCAGCTTATATAGCGGGGGAAGCGATGAGCAGTTCTTC. The full variable domain, its missing parts supplied by reference TRBV7-3 and TRBJ2-1, is GAGVSQTPSNKVTEKGKYVELRCDPISGHTALYWYRQSLGQGPEFLIYFQGTGAADDSGLPNDRFFAVRPEGSVSTLKIQRTERGDSAVYLCASSLYSGGSDEQFFGPGTRLTVL.

This clone was counted a single time. V usage is TRBV19 and J usage is TRBJ1-6; unclear D gene. Between the trimmed V and J ends, which lost 2 bases and 0 bases, there was a span of 8 bases. CDR3 length: 16 residues. Germline V gene data show CDR1 as LNHDA and CDR2 as SQIVND (reference sequence). As DNA, the CDR3 is TGTGCCAGTAGTATAAACTTCGCCTCCTATAATTCACCCCTCCACTTT. Encoded protein: CASSINFASYNSPLHF.

The V gene is TRBV9, the J gene TRBJ2-2, with 8 positions matching TRBD2. Germline CDR1 and CDR2: SGDLS and YYNGEE. J lost 7 bases, V lost 0 bases, and 8 bases had no gene match. The CDR3 runs 16 residues. This CDR3 reads CASSVAGGASGGELFF. The DNA of the CDR3 is TGTGCCAGCAGCGTAGCCGGGGGGGCATCGGGCGGGGAGCTGTTTTTT.

The chain links TRBV6-5 to TRBJ2-7; TRBD1 is a possible D gene (6 bases). This CDR3 is 15 amino acids long. CDR1 and CDR2 from the germline V gene are MNHEY and SVGAGI. The V end lost 7 bases, the J end lost 2 bases, and 18 bases lay between the germline ends. The CDR3 DNA is TGTGCCAGCACCCTAAACAGGGCAAACCCCTACGAGCAGTACTTC. It codes for CASTLNRANPYEQYF.

This clone was seen a single time. The rearrangement links TRBV27 to TRBJ1-1; 7 nucleotides align to TRBD1. The ends lost 4 bases at V and 1 base at J; junction bases unmatched: 3. Germline CDR1 is MNHEY and CDR2 is SMNVEV (reference sequence). CDR3 size: 14 residues. Here the CDR3 DNA reads TGTGCCAGCAGTTCCGGACAGGAGAACACTGAAGCTTTCTTT. The encoded protein is CASSSGQENTEAFF.

The chain combines TRBV30 with TRBJ1-3; D call uncertain. The CDR3 has 14 residues. Germline values: CDR1 GTSNPN, CDR2 SVGIG (reference sequence). V dropped 0 bases and J dropped 2 bases, with 8 bases sitting between them. CDR3 DNA: TGTGCCTGGAGTGTACCAGGTACTGGAAACACCATATATTTT. This encodes CAWSVPGTGNTIYF.

The rearrangement uses TRBV18 and TRBJ2-7; D remains unclear. The germline gives CDR1 KGHSH, CDR2 LQKENI. V was pared by 3 bases and J by 0 bases, with 9 bases between. The CDR3 has 14 residues. The CDR3 protein is CASSPWPGSYEQYF. The CDR3 bases are TGTGCCAGCTCACCGTGGCCAGGCTCCTACGAGCAGTACTTC.

V and J are TRBV25-1 and TRBJ2-3; 11 bases fit TRBD2. The germline CDR1 and CDR2 sequences are MGHDK and SYGVNS. Trimming at V came to 0 bases and at J to 4 bases, leaving 6 bases not matched to a gene. There are 17 residues in the CDR3. CDR3 residues: CASSEYSGRGGADTQYF. CDR3 bases: TGTGCCAGCAGTGAATATAGCGGGAGGGGGGGCGCAGATACGCAGTATTTT.

V and J are TRBV5-1 and TRBJ1-1, with TRBD1 identical over 8 bases. Germline V gene lookup returns CDR1 SGHRS and CDR2 YFSETQ. The CDR3 runs to 14 residues. Trimming removed 2 bases from V and 5 bases from J; junction bases left unmatched: 5. CDR3 coding DNA: TGCGCCAGCAGCTTCATTCAGGGGGCGACTGAAGCTTTCTTT. Protein: CASSFIQGATEAFF.

The chain combines TRBV18 with TRBJ2-7; the D is unclear. V dropped 0 bases and J dropped 4 bases, with 10 bases sitting between them. Per germline, CDR1 KGHSH and CDR2 LQKENI. The CDR3 consists of 14 residues. The CDR3 loop is CASSPPRNPYEQYF. The DNA of the CDR3 is TGTGCCAGCTCACCACCGAGAAATCCATACGAGCAGTACTTC.

Regarding this clone: One end of the junction varies from germline; a read error may be responsible. The chain is built from TRBV7-7 and TRBJ2-5; 9 bases are a match to TRBD2. CDR3 size: 14 residues. Germline CDR1 and CDR2: SSHAT and FNYEAQ (reference sequence). The CDR3 nucleotides read TGTGCTAGCAGCCCTAGCGGGGCCCAAGAGACCCAGTACTTC. It yields the protein CASSPSGAQETQYF. The variable domain in full, completed from reference TRBV7-7 and TRBJ2-5, reads GAGVSQSPRYKVTKRGQDVTLRCDPISSHATLYWYQQALGQGPEFLTYFNYEAQPDKSGLPSDRFSAERPEGSISTLTIQRTEQRDSAMYRCASSPSGAQETQYFGPGTRLLVL.

This chain uses TRBV9 with TRBJ1-6; 9 bases align to TRBD1. The CDR3 spans 14 residues. Germline loops: CDR1 SGDLS, CDR2 YYNGEE. Trimming at V came to 5 bases and at J to 8 bases, leaving 5 bases not matched to a gene. The CDR3 loop is CASSKGQGYSPLHF. The CDR3 nucleotides are TGTGCCAGCAGTAAGGGACAGGGCTATTCACCCCTCCACTTT.

The V and J genes are TRBV7-6 and TRBJ2-2; D is perhaps TRBD2 (7 bases). CDR1 is SGHVS and CDR2 is FNYEAQ in the germline V gene. The CDR3 has 16 residues. V gave up 1 base and J gave up 4 bases, with 13 bases separating them. For the CDR3, the DNA is TGTGCCAGCAGCTTAGTGGGGGGGGGCCGCACCGGGGAGCTGTTTTTT. Its protein product is CASSLVGGGRTGELFF.

The chain carries TRBV6-1 and TRBJ1-5; possible D gene TRBD1, 6 bases. The V gene's germline CDR1 is MNHNS and CDR2 SASEGT. V gave up 2 bases and J gave up 6 bases, with 11 bases separating them. This CDR3 spans 14 amino acids. The CDR3 coding sequence is TGTGCCAGCAGTGAACAGGGGAGAGGTCAGCCCCAGCATTTT. It encodes CASSEQGRGQPQHF.

The rearrangement links TRBV12-5 to TRBJ2-3, with TRBD2 matching over 8 bases. The CDR3 has 16 residues. Per the germline V gene, CDR1 is LGHNT and CDR2 is FRNRAP. Trimming removed 4 bases from V and 1 base from J; junction bases left unmatched: 7. The CDR3 loop reads CASGSGAGAGTDTQYF. The CDR3 DNA reads TGTGCTAGTGGTTCGGGAGCGGGAGCAGGCACAGATACGCAGTATTTT.

CDR3 DNA sequence: TGTGCCAGCAGTGGCGGGACAGGGGTACCTGAAGCTTTCTTT. Its protein is CASSGGTGVPEAFF. The gene calls are TRBV6-5 and TRBJ1-1; TRBD1 aligns across 10 bases. The V segment lost 5 bases and the J segment 6 bases; nucleotides outside the gene matches: 6. The CDR3 contains 14 residues. In germline, CDR1 is MNHEY, CDR2 SVGAGI.

CDR3 loop: CASSSTQGTKGGYTF. The CDR3 nucleotides read TGCGCCAGCAGTTCGACACAGGGTACCAAGGGTGGCTACACCTTC. The chain combines TRBV5-1 with TRBJ1-2, with D maybe TRBD1 (6 bases). CDR1 is SGHRS, CDR2 YFSETQ, per germline. Trimming removed 5 bases from V and 7 bases from J, with 21 bases in between. The CDR3 runs to 15 residues.